This T cell receptor (beta chain) was found in a study of cytotoxic CD8 clonotypes in ibrutinib-treated CLL. Whole-study context: Mean per-sample yields comprised about 270,000 productive templates and approximately 97,000 productive rearrangements.

Measured with immunoSEQ multiplex PCR; TCRdb has only the in-frame clones, and not every one. The sample yields more than 60,000 clones, over 65% seen once. Germline V gene sequence: CDR1 MRHNA, CDR2 SNTAGT. V was shortened by 6 bases and J by 2 bases, with 9 bases between the two germline ends. This CDR3 is 13 amino acids long. Material: PBMCs, obtained after 24 months of ibrutinib treatment. The chain recombines TRBV6-4 with TRBJ2-3; D gene uncertain. This receptor was taken from a human donor with chronic lymphocytic leukemia. The CDR3 bases are TGTGCCAGCAGCTCCCAATCCACAGATACGCAGTATTTT. Residues: CASSSQSTDTQYF.